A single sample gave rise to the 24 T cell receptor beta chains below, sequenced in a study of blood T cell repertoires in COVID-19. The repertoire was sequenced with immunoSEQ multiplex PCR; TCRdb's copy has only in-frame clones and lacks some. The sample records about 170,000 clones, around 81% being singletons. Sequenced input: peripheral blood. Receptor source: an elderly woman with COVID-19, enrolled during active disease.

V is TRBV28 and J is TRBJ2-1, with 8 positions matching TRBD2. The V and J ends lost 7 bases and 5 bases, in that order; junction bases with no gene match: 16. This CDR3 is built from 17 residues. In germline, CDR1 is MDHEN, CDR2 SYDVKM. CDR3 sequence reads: CASNPSAGGGAHNEQFF. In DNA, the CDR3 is TGTGCCAGCAATCCCTCGGCCGGGGGGGGCGCCCACAATGAGCAGTTCTTC. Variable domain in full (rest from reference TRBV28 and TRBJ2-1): DVKVTQSSRYLVKRTGEKVFLECVQDMDHENMFWYRQDPGLGLRLIYFSYDVKMKEKGDIPEGYSVSREKKERFSLILESASTNQTSMYLCASNPSAGGGAHNEQFFGPGTRLTVL.

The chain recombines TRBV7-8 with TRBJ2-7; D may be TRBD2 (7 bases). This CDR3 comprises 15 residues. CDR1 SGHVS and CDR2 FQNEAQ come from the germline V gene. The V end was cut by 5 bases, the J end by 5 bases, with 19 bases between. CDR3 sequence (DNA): TGTGCCAGCAGCCGGCCGGGGGGCACCACTAACGAGCAGTACTTC. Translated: CASSRPGGTTNEQYF.

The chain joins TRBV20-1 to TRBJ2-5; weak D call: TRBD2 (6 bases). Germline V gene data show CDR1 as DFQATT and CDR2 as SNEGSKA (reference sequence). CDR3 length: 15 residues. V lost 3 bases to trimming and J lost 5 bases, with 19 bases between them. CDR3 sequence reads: CSASDPAGPGETQYF. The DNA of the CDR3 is TGCAGTGCTAGTGACCCTGCGGGGCCGGGGGAGACCCAGTACTTC.

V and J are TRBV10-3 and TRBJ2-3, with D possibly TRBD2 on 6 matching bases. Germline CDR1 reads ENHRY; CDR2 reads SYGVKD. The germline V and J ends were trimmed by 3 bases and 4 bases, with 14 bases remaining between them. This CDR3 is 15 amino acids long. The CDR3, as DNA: TGTGCCATCAGTGAAGCGGGTGCTGGCTCAGATACGCAGTATTTT. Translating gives CAISEAGAGSDTQYF.

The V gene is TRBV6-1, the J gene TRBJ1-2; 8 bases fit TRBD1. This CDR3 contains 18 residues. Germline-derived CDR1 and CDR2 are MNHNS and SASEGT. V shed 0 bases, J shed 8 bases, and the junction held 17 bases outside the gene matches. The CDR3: CASSEAGGTGVLSRGYTF. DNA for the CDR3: TGTGCCAGCAGTGAAGCCGGGGGGACAGGCGTCCTTTCTAGAGGCTACACCTTC.

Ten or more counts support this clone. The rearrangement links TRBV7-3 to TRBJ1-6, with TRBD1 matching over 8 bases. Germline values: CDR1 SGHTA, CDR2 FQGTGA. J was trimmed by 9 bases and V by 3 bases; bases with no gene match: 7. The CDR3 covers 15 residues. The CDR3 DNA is TGTGCCAGCAGCTTGGGCGGGACAGGTGGTTCACCCCTCCACTTT. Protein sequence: CASSLGGTGGSPLHF.

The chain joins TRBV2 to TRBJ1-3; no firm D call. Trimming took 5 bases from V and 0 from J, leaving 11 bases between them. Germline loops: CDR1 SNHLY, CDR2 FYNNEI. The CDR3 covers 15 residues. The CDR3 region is CASSLEVTSGNTIYF. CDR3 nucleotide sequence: TGTGCCAGCAGTCTGGAGGTGACCTCTGGAAACACCATATATTTT.

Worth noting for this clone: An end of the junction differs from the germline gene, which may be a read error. CDR3 residues: CASSQAGTGGSNYGYTF. CDR3 DNA sequence: TGTGCCAGCAGTCAAGCCGGGACAGGGGGATCAAACTATGGCTACACCTTC. J is TRBJ1-2 and V is TRBV6-1; 11 bases line up with TRBD1. The CDR3 is 17 residues long. Germline CDR1 MNHNS, CDR2 SASEGT.

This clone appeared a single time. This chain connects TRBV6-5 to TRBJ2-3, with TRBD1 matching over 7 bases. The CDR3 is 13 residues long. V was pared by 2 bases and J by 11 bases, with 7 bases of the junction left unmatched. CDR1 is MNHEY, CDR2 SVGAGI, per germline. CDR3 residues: CASSYTRQGWQYF. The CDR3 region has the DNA TGTGCCAGCAGTTACACCAGACAGGGTTGGCAGTATTTT.

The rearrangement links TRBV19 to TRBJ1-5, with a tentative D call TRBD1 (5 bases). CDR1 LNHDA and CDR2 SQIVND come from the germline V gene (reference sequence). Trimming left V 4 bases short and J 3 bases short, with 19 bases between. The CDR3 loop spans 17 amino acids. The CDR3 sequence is CASSTPPGTTSNQPQHF. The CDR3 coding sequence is TGTGCCAGTAGTACTCCCCCCGGGACTACCTCCAATCAGCCCCAGCATTTT.

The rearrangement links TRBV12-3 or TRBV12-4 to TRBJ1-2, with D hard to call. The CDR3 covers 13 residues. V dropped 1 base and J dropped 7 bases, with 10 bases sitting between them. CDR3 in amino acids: CASSLERAAGYTF. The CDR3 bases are TGTGCCAGCAGTTTAGAGAGGGCGGCTGGCTACACCTTC.

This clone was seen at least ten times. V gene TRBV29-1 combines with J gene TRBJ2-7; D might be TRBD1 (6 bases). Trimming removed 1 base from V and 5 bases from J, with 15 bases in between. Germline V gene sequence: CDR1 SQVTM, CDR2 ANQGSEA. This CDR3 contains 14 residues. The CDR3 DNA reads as TGCAGCGTTGAAGTACAGGGAATCGTGGACGAGCAGTACTTC. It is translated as CSVEVQGIVDEQYF.

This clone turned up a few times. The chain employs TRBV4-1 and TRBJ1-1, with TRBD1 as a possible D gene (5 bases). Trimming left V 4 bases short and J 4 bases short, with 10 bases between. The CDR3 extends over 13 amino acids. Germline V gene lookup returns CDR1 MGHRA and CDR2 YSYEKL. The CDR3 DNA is TGCGCCAGCAGCCTGGACACCCCCACTGAAGCTTTCTTT. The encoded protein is CASSLDTPTEAFF.

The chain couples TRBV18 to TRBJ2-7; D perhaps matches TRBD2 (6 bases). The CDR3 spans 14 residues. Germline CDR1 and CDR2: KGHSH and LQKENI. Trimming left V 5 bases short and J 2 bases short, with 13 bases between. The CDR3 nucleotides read TGTGCCAGCTCAGCCACGGGAGCGACCTACGAGCAGTACTTC. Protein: CASSATGATYEQYF. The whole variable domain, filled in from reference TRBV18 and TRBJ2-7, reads NAGVMQNPRHLVRRRGQEARLRCSPMKGHSHVYWYRQLPEEGLKFMVYLQKENIIDESGMPKERFSAEFPKEGPSILRIQQVVRGDSAAYFCASSATGATYEQYFGPGTRLTVT.

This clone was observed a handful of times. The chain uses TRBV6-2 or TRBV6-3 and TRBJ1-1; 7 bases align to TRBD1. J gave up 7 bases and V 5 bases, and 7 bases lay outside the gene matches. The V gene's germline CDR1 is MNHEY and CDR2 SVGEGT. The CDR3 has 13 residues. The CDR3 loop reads CASSIGQANEAFF. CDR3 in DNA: TGTGCCAGCAGTATAGGACAGGCTAATGAAGCTTTCTTT.

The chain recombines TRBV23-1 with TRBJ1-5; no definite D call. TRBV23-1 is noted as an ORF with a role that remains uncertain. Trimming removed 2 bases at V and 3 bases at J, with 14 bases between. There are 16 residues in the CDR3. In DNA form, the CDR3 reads TGCGCCAGCAGTCAAAGCGATAGCCTTGACAATCAGCCCCAGCATTTT. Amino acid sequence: CASSQSDSLDNQPQHF.

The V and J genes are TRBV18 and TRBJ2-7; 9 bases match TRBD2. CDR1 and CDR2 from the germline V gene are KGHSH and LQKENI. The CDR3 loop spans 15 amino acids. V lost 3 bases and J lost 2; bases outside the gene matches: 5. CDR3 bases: TGTGCCAGCTCACCGGCGGCGGGGGGGACCTACGAGCAGTACTTC. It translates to CASSPAAGGTYEQYF.

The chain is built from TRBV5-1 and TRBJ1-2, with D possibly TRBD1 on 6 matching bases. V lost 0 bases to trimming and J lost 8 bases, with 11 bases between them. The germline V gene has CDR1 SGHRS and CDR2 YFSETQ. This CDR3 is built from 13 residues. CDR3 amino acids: CASSLEGGRGYTF. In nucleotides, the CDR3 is TGCGCCAGCAGCTTGGAAGGGGGTCGGGGCTACACCTTC.

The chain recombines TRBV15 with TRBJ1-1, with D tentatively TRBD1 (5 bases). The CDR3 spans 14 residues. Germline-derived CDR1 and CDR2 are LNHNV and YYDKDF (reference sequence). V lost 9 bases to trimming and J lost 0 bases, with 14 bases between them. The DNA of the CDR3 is TGTGCCACTTCCCGGGAGGGGCTGAACACTGAAGCTTTCTTT. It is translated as CATSREGLNTEAFF.

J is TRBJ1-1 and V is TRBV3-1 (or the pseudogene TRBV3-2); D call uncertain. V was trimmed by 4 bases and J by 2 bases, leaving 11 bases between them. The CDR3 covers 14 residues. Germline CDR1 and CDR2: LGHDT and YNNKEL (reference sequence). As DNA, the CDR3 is TGTGCCAGCAGCCCTTTCCGGGGAAACACTGAAGCTTTCTTT. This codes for CASSPFRGNTEAFF.

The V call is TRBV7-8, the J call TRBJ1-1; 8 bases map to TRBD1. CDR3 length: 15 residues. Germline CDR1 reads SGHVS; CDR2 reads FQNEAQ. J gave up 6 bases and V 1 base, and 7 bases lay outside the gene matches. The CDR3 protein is CASSLGMGQVAEAFF. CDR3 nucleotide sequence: TGTGCCAGCAGCTTAGGGATGGGACAGGTGGCTGAAGCTTTCTTT. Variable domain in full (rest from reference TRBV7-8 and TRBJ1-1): GAGVSQSPRYKVAKRGQDVALRCDPISGHVSLFWYQQALGQGPEFLTYFQNEAQLDKSGLPSDRFFAERPEGSVSTLKIQRTQQEDSAVYLCASSLGMGQVAEAFFGQGTRLTVV.

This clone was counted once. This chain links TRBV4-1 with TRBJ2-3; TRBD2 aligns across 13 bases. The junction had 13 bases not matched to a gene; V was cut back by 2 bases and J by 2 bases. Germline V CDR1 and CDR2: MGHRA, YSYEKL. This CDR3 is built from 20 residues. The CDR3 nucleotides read TGCGCCAGCAGCCAAAAGGGACTAGCGGGAAGTATAACTAACACAGATACGCAGTATTTT. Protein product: CASSQKGLAGSITNTDTQYF.

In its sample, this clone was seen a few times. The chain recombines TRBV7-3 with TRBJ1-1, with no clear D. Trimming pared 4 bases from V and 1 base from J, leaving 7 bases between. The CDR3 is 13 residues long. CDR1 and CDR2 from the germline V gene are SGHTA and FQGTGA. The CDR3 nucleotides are TGTGCCAGCAGCTCGGGATCGAACACTGAAGCTTTCTTT. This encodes CASSSGSNTEAFF.

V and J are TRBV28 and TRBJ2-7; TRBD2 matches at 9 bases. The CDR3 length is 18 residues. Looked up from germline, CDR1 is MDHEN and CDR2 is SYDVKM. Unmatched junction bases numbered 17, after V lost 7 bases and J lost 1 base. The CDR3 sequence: CASKLGAGGVFTSYEQYF. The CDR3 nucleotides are TGTGCCAGCAAACTAGGGGCGGGAGGGGTCTTCACTTCCTACGAGCAGTACTTC.